This record covers a single T cell receptor (beta chain). Its antigen is unidentified. Method: immunoSEQ multiplex PCR; TCRdb's copy keeps in-frame clones and lacks some. Among 2 million to 2.5 million clones, approximately 93% were seen once, and the ten largest hold 0.3% to 0.4%. The CDR3 is made up of 15 amino acids. V was shortened by 4 bases and J by 4 bases, with 15 bases between the two germline ends. CDR1 MDHEN and CDR2 SYDVKM come from the germline V gene. These data come from a study of shared clonotypes between healthy human individuals. Turning to the study itself: Those who served as donors were two women and a few men between the ages of 18 and 49. Three CD4 naive, three CD4 memory, two CD8 naive and one CD8 memory plate were used per donor. General study results and limits: Naive CD4 clonotypes were shared across a few donors at about 5.3%.

Healthy HIV-negative adults without recent acute infections or vaccinations served as donors. V is TRBV28 and J is TRBJ2-3; D is undetermined. Specimen: naive CD4+ T cells from PBMCs. Subset meaning: CD45RA+ positively selected. The clonotype originates from a man aged 18 to 30 in good health. Some clones in this sample may be carry-over from other donors' samples. CDR3 protein: CASSSRWLDSDTQYF. CDR3 bases: TGTGCCAGCAGTTCCAGGTGGCTAGATTCAGATACGCAGTATTTT.